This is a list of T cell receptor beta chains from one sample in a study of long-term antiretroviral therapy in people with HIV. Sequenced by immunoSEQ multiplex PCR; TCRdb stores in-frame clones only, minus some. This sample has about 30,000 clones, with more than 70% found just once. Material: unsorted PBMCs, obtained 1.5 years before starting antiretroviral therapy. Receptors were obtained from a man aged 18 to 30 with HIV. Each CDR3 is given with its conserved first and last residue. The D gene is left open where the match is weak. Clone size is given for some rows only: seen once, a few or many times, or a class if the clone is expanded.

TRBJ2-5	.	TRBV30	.	CAWTQARGRGEETQYF	TGTGCCTGGACCCAAGCGCGGGGCAGGGGAGAAGAGACCCAGTACTTC
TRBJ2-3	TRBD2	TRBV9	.	CASTISGATPGTDTQYF	TGTGCCAGCACAATCAGCGGGGCGACACCCGGCACAGATACGCAGTATTTT
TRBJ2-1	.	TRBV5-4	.	CASSSSVGIEQFF	TGTGCCAGCAGCTCCTCCGTAGGCATTGAGCAGTTCTTC
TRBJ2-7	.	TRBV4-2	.	CASSQELNKYEQYF	TGTGCCAGCAGCCAAGAGTTAAATAAATACGAGCAGTACTTC
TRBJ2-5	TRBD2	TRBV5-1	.	CASSWGTSEETQYF	TGCGCCAGCAGCTGGGGGACTAGCGAAGAGACCCAGTACTTC
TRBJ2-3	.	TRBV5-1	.	CASSFGGGTDTQYF	TGCGCCAGCAGCTTCGGCGGGGGCACAGATACGCAGTATTTT
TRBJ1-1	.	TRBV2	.	CASAGGEGVRAFF	TGTGCCAGCGCGGGCGGGGAAGGTGTGAGAGCTTTCTTT
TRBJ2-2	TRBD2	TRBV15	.	CATSRSPAGGTGELFF	TGTGCCACCAGCAGATCCCCTGCGGGAGGCACCGGGGAGCTGTTTTTT
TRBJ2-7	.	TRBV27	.	CASSLSGGPSYEQYF	TGTGCCAGCAGTTTATCAGGGGGGCCCTCCTACGAGCAGTACTTC
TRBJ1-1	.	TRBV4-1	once	CASSQAGGKTEAFF	TGCGCCAGCAGCCAAGCCGGGGGAAAAACTGAAGCTTTCTTT
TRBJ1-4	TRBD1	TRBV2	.	CASSSGTGRGEKLFF	TGTGCCAGCAGTTCCGGGACAGGGAGGGGTGAAAAACTGTTTTTT
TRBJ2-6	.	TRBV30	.	CAWSVQGANVLTF	TGTGCCTGGAGTGTACAGGGGGCCAACGTCCTGACTTTC
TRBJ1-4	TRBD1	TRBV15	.	CATSEQGAPDEKLFF	TGTGCCACCAGCGAACAGGGGGCGCCGGATGAAAAACTGTTTTTT
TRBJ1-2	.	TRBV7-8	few	CASPGENGYTF	TGTGCCAGCCCCGGGGAGAATGGCTACACCTTC
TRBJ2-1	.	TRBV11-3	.	CASSLVYGPNEQFF	TGTGCCAGCAGCTTAGTTTACGGGCCCAATGAGCAGTTCTTC
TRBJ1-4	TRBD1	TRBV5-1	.	CASSLASGQSNEKLFF	TGCGCCAGCAGCTTGGCCTCGGGACAGTCCAATGAAAAACTGTTTTTT
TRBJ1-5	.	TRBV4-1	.	CASSQELLYSNQPQHF	TGCGCCAGCAGCCAAGAACTACTCTATAGCAATCAGCCCCAGCATTTT
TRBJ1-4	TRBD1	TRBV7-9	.	CASSSGTGGNEKLFF	TGTGCCAGCAGCTCCGGGACAGGGGGCAATGAAAAACTGTTTTTT
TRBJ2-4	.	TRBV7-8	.	CASSLGQDRNIQYF	TGTGCCAGCAGCTTGGGGCAGGACAGAAACATTCAGTACTTC
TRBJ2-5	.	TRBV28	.	CASSLLAEVRETQYF	TGTGCCAGCAGTTTATTAGCGGAGGTGAGGGAGACCCAGTACTTC
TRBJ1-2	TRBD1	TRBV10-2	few	CASSESQGRGYGYTF	TGCGCCAGCAGTGAGTCACAGGGGCGCGGCTATGGCTACACCTTC
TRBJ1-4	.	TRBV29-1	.	CSVASRTENEKLFF	TGCAGCGTTGCCTCCCGGACTGAGAATGAAAAACTGTTTTTT
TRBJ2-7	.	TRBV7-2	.	CASSLAWSVLDHEQYF	TGTGCCAGCAGCTTAGCGTGGAGTGTCCTCGACCACGAGCAGTACTTC
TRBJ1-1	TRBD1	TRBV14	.	CASSQERGQENHTEAFF	TGTGCCAGCAGCCAAGAGAGGGGGCAAGAAAATCACACTGAAGCTTTCTTT
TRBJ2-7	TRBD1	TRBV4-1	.	CASSRSGTGGDEQYF	TGCGCCAGCAGCCGGTCCGGGACAGGGGGAGACGAGCAGTACTTC
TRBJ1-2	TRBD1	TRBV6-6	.	CASSRSTGVEGYTF	TGTGCCAGCAGCCGCAGCACAGGGGTGGAGGGCTACACCTTC
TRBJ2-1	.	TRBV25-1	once	CASSEYTEQFF	TGTGCCAGCAGTGAATATACAGAGCAGTTCTTC
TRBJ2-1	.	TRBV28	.	CASLQSRFNEQFF	TGTGCCAGCCTACAGAGTAGGTTCAATGAGCAGTTCTTC
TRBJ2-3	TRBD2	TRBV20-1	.	CSARVRLAEYF	TGCAGTGCTAGGGTAAGACTAGCGGAGTATTTT
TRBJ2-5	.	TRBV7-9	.	CASSLSGPETQYF	TGTGCCAGCAGCTTATCGGGGCCAGAGACCCAGTACTTC
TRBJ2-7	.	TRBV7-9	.	CASSLRWAFPYEQYF	TGTGCCAGCAGCTTAAGGTGGGCCTTTCCCTACGAGCAGTACTTC
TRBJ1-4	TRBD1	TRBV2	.	CASSGDRGAEKLFF	TGTGCCAGCAGTGGGGACAGGGGAGCTGAAAAACTGTTTTTT
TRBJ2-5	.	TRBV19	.	CASSIPHAGWGQETQYF	TGTGCCAGTAGTATACCCCATGCGGGGTGGGGACAAGAGACCCAGTACTTC
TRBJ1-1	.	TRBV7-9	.	CASSAGGAEAFF	TGTGCCAGCAGCGCGGGGGGCGCTGAAGCTTTCTTT
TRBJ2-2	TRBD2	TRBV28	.	CASSLLAGGPGELFF	TGTGCCAGCAGTTTACTAGCGGGAGGGCCCGGGGAGCTGTTTTTT
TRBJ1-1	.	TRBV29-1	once	CSVVRNQQEEAFF	TGCAGCGTCGTACGAAATCAGCAGGAAGAAGCTTTCTTT
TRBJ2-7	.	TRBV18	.	CASSPRHLSYEQYF	TGTGCCAGCTCACCTAGACATTTATCCTACGAGCAGTACTTC
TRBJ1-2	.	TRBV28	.	CASSLSRDYGYTF	TGTGCCAGCAGTTTATCAAGGGACTATGGCTACACCTTC
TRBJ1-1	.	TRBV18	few	CASSPGQNTEAFF	TGTGCCAGCTCACCGGGCCAGAACACTGAAGCTTTCTTT
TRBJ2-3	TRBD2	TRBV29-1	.	CSVGPGLATDTQYF	TGCAGCGTCGGACCGGGACTAGCCACAGATACGCAGTATTTT
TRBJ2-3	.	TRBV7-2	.	CASSWVSTDTQYF	TGTGCCAGCAGCTGGGTAAGCACAGATACGCAGTATTTT
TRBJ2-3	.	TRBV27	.	CASSWTVDSTDTQYF	TGTGCCAGCAGTTGGACGGTGGATAGCACAGATACGCAGTATTTT
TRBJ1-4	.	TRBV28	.	CASSLKRGRTNEKLFF	TGTGCCAGCAGTTTAAAACGGGGGAGGACTAATGAAAAACTGTTTTTT
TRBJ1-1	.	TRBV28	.	CASSYESEPNTEAFF	TGTGCCAGCAGTTACGAGTCGGAGCCAAACACTGAAGCTTTCTTT
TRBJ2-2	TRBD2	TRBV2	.	CASSERSGTSGRTGELFF	TGTGCCAGCAGTGAACGGAGTGGGACTAGCGGTCGGACCGGGGAGCTGTTTTTT
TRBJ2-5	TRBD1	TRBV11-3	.	CASSPGTGERETQYF	TGTGCCAGCAGCCCCGGGACAGGGGAACGAGAGACCCAGTACTTC
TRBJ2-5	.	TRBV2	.	CASRIPRGDGETQYF	TGTGCCAGCAGAATCCCTCGCGGGGATGGAGAGACCCAGTACTTC
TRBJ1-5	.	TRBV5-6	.	CASSFQGSQPQHF	TGTGCCAGCAGCTTCCAGGGCAGTCAGCCCCAGCATTTT
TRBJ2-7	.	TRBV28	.	CASSFRNYEQYF	TGTGCCAGCAGTTTCAGAAACTACGAGCAGTACTTC
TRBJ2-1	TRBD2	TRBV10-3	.	CAISVSSGSYSSYNEQFF	TGTGCCATCAGTGTCTCTAGCGGGAGTTACAGCTCCTACAATGAGCAGTTCTTC
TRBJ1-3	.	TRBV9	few	CASSVEGRSSGNTIYF	TGTGCCAGCAGCGTTGAGGGCCGGAGCTCTGGAAACACCATATATTTT
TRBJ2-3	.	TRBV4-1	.	CASRPGRSSTDTQYF	TGCGCCAGCAGGCCGGGACGGTCTAGCACAGATACGCAGTATTTT
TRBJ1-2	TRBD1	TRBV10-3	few	CAISNTGGLRHGYTF	TGTGCCATCAGCAATACAGGGGGCCTGAGGCATGGCTACACCTTC
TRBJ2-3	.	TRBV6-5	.	CASSLVSWRDTQYF	TGTGCCAGCAGTCTCGTCAGTTGGAGAGATACGCAGTATTTT
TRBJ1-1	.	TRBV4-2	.	CASSQEPAGLNTEAFF	TGTGCCAGCAGCCAAGAACCCGCAGGACTGAACACTGAAGCTTTCTTT